This T cell receptor beta chain was retrieved from a study of blood T cells in healthy people across ages. Findings and caveats of the study: A greater number of naive CD4+ cells and higher diversity distinguished long-lived donors from aged donors.

At least ten counts were recorded for this clonotype. Its antigen is not identified. A second PCR of roughly 7 to 11 cycles used a sample-barcoded 5' primer and a J-beta primer mix. Using its own MiXCR run on the 5' RACE reads, TCRdb lists one record per CDR3 protein. The repertoire consists of over 700,000 distinct CDR3 sequences, with 20% to 30% occurring once and the leading ten covering 9.4%. The CDR3 runs 15 residues. V dropped 4 bases and J dropped 2; count of bases not matched to a gene: 4. Germline V gives CDR1 SGHTA, CDR2 FQGNSA. Another study also made use of these data, one on T cells of mothers and their children.

The clonotype comes from a boy between 10 and 17 years old in good health. The V gene is TRBV7-2, the J gene TRBJ2-2, with 7 bases identical to TRBD2. Input material: blood. The CDR3 DNA is TGTGCCAGCAGCTCACTAGCGTCTAACACCGGGGAGCTGTTTTTT. This encodes CASSSLASNTGELFF.